The entry below gives a single TCR beta chain sequence along with its context. The data were taken from a study of Tregs in tolerant kidney transplant recipients. Related graft donors supplied nonmyeloablative bone marrow transplants, and mixed chimerism was transient. The table came from immunoSEQ multiplex PCR; TCRdb's copy has only in-frame clones and leaves some out. The data show 54,000 or so clones, roughly nine tenths seen once. The trim removed 5 bases at V and 2 bases at J, leaving 12 bases unmatched. The germline CDR1 and CDR2 sequences are SEHNR and FQNEAQ (reference sequence). This CDR3 is built from 18 residues.

The sample in question was CD8+ T cells from blood (PBMCs), obtained 24 months after the transplant. This receptor was obtained from a human patient who received a combined kidney and bone marrow transplant. The graft donor may have contributed some T cells. V is TRBV7-9 and J is TRBJ1-5; 10 bases are shared with TRBD1. The CDR3 protein is CASSEYRQGADCNQPQHF. Here the CDR3 DNA reads TGTGCCAGCAGCGAGTATCGACAGGGGGCGGATTGCAATCAGCCCCAGCATTTT.